The entry below describes one T cell receptor (beta chain). Antigen unknown. This record belongs to a study of PD-1 blockade in classical Hodgkin lymphoma. Whole-study findings and limits: The drivers behind the repertoire differences, possibly disease activity or prior therapy, remain undefined. Excluded were patients who started nivolumab under 1 year after ASCT, a group that had lower diversity.

Sequenced by immunoSEQ multiplex PCR; TCRdb stores in-frame clones only, minus some. The sample yields roughly 150,000 clones, less than 80% seen once. Every patient had relapsed following autologous stem cell transplantation, and cohorts differed in brentuximab vedotin exposure. This TCR was recovered from a human donor with classical Hodgkin lymphoma. Source: peripheral blood mononuclear cells (PBMCs), taken before the second cycle of nivolumab.

CDR3 in amino acids: CASSENYEQYF. The CDR3 nucleotides are TGTGCCAGCAGTGAAAACTACGAGCAGTACTTC. The V call is TRBV6-5, the J call TRBJ2-7; D unclear. This CDR3 has 11 residues. V was shortened by 5 bases and J by 3 bases, with 5 bases between the two germline ends. CDR1 and CDR2 (germline): MNHEY, SVGAGI.